What follows are 2 T cell receptor beta chains derived from one specimen sequenced in a study of post-analysis software for immune sequencing data. Study observations and caveats: In patients, TRBV5-6, TRBV5-1 and TRBV20-1 belonged to about five TRBV segments found more frequently than in controls.

Tagging with unique molecular identifiers was a feature of the TCR beta cDNA libraries. TCRdb re-derived calls from the PCR reads in MiXCR, one entry per CDR3 protein. Of about 820,000 distinct CDR3 sequences listed, around 50% are singletons. What these receptors recognize is not known. Material for sequencing was blood. The receptors come from a girl aged 5 to 17 with multiple sclerosis.

The chain couples TRBV7-9 to TRBJ2-1, with unresolved D. The CDR3 sequence is 12 residues long. Germline V gene lookup returns CDR1 SEHNR and CDR2 FQNEAQ (reference sequence). Between the trimmed V and J ends, which lost 2 bases and 8 bases, there was a span of 7 bases. DNA of the CDR3: TGTGCCAGCAGCTTAAGGTCGCATGAGCAGTTCTTC. This codes for CASSLRSHEQFF.

This clonotype appeared a few times. The genes are TRBV5-5 and TRBJ2-6; D gene unclear. Trimming removed 4 bases from V and 1 base from J, with 12 bases in between. Germline CDR1 and CDR2: SGHKS and YYEKEE (reference sequence). The CDR3 extends over 16 amino acids. The CDR3 DNA reads as TGTGCCAGCAGCCGCCTTCCAAGATCTGGGGCCAACGTCCTGACTTTC. Translated: CASSRLPRSGANVLTF.